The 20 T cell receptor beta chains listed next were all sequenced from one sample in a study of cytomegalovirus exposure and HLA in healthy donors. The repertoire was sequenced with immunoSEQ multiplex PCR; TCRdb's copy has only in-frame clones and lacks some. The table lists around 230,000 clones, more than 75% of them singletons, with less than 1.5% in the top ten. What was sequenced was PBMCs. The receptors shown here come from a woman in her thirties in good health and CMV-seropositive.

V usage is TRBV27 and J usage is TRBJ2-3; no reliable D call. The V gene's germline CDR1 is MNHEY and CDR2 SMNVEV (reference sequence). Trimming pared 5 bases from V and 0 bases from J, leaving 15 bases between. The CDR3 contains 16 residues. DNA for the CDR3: TGTGCCAGCAGTCCGTATCGACTTTCTAGCACAGATACGCAGTATTTT. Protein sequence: CASSPYRLSSTDTQYF.

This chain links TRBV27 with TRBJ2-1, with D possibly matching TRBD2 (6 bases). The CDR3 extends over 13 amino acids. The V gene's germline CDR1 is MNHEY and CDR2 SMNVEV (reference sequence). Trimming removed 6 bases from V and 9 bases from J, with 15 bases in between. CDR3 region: CASSPAGPGEQFF. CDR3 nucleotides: TGTGCCAGCAGCCCTGCGGGGCCTGGTGAGCAGTTCTTC.

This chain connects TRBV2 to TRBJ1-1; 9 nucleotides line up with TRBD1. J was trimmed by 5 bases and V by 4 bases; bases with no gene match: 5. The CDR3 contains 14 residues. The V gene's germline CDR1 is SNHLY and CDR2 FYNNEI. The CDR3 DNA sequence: TGTGCCAGCAGTGTCCGGGACAGGGAGACTGAAGCTTTCTTT. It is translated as CASSVRDRETEAFF.

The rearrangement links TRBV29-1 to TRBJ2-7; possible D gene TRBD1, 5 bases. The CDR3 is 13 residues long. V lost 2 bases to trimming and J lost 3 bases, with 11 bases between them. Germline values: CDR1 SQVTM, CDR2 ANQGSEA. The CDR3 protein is CSVEQGRGYEQYF. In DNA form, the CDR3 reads TGCAGCGTTGAACAGGGAAGGGGCTACGAGCAGTACTTC.

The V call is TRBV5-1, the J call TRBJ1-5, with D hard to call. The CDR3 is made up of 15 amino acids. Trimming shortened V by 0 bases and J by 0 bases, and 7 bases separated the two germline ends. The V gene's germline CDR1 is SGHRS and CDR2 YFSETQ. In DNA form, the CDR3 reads TGCGCCAGCAGCTTGGACTCTGGTAGCAATCAGCCCCAGCATTTT. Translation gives CASSLDSGSNQPQHF.

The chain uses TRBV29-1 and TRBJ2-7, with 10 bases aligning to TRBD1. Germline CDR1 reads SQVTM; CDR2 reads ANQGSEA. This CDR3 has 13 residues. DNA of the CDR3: TGCAGTGCAAACCGGGACAGGGGCTACGAGCAGTACTTC. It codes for CSANRDRGYEQYF.

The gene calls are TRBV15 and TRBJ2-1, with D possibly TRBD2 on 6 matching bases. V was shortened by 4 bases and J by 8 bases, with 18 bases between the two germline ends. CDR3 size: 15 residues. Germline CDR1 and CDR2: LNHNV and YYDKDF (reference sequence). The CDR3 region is CATSTPGLAVYEQFF. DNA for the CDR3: TGTGCCACCAGCACCCCGGGACTTGCCGTTTATGAGCAGTTCTTC. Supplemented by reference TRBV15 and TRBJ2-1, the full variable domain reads DAMVIQNPRYQVTQFGKPVTLSCSQTLNHNVMYWYQQKSSQAPKLLFHYYDKDFNNEADTPDNFQSRRPNTSFCFLDIRSPGLGDTAMYLCATSTPGLAVYEQFFGPGTRLTVL.

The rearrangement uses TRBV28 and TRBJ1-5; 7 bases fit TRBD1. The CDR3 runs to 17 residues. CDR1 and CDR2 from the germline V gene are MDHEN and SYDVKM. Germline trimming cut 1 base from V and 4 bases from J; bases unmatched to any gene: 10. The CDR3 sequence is CASSLSTRHRGNQPQHF. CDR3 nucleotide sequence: TGTGCCAGCAGTTTATCGACCCGCCACAGGGGTAATCAGCCCCAGCATTTT.

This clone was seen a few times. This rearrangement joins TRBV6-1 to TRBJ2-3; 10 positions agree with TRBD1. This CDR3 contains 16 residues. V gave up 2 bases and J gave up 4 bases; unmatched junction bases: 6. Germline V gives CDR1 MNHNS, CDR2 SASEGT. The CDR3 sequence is CASSENPGTGADTQYF. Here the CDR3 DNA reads TGTGCCAGCAGTGAAAATCCCGGGACAGGGGCAGATACGCAGTATTTT.

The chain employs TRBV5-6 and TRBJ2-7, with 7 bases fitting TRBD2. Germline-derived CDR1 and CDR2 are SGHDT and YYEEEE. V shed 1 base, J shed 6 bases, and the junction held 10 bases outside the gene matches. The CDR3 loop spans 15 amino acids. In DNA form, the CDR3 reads TGTGCCAGCAGCTTGTATCGGGCGGGAGTTCTCGAGCAGTACTTC. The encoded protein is CASSLYRAGVLEQYF.

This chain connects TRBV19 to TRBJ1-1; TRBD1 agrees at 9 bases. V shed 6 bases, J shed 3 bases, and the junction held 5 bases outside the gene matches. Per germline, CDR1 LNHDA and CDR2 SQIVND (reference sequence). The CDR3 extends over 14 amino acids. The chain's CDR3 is CASSPGQGYTEAFF. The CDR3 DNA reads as TGTGCCAGTAGCCCGGGACAGGGATACACTGAAGCTTTCTTT.

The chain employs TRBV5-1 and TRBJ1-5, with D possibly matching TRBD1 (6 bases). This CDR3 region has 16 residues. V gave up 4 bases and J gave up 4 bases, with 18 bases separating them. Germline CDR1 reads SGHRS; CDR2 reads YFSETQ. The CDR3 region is CASSDGTGTRNQPQHF. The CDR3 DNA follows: TGCGCCAGCAGCGATGGAACCGGGACAAGGAATCAGCCCCAGCATTTT.

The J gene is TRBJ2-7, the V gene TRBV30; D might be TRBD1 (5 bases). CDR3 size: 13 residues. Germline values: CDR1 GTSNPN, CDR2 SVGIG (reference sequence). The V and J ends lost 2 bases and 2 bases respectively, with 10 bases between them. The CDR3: CAWSFAGTYEQYF. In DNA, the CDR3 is TGTGCCTGGAGTTTCGCAGGGACCTACGAGCAGTACTTC.

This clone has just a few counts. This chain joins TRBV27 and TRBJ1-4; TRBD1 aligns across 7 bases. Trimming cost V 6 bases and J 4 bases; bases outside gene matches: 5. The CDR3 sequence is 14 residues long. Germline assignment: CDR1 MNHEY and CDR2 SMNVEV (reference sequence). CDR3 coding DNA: TGTGCCAGCAGAGAACAGGGGCTTAATGAAAAACTGTTTTTT. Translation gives CASREQGLNEKLFF.

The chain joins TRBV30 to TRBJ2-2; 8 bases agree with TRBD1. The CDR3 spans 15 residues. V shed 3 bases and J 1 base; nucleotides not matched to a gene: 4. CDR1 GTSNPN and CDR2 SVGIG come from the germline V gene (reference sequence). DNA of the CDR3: TGTGCCTGGAGCACCGGGACAGGGAACACCGGGGAGCTGTTTTTT. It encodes CAWSTGTGNTGELFF. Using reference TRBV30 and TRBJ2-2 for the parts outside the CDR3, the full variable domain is SQTIHQWPATLVQPVGSPLSLECTVEGTSNPNLYWYRQAAGRGLQLLFYSVGIGQISSEVPQNLSASRPQDRQFILSSKKLLLSDSGFYLCAWSTGTGNTGELFFGEGSRLTVL.

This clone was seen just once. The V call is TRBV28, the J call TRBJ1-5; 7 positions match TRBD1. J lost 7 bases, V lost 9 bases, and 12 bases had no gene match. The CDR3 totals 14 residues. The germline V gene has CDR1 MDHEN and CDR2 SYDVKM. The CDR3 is CASSLQGPSQPQHF. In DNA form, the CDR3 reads TGTGCCAGTTCCTTACAGGGGCCCTCCCAGCCCCAGCATTTT. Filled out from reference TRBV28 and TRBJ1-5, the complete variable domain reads DVKVTQSSRYLVKRTGEKVFLECVQDMDHENMFWYRQDPGLGLRLIYFSYDVKMKEKGDIPEGYSVSREKKERFSLILESASTNQTSMYLCASSLQGPSQPQHFGDGTRLSIL.

The CDR3 coding sequence is TGTGCCAGCAGCTTGTACCCAGGGACTTACGAGCAGTACTTC. This encodes CASSLYPGTYEQYF. This chain connects TRBV5-4 to TRBJ2-7, with D maybe TRBD2 (6 bases). The CDR3 is made up of 14 amino acids. From germline, CDR1 is SGHNT and CDR2 YYREEE (reference sequence). The V gene lost 1 base and the J gene lost 4 bases, with 12 bases spanning the gap.

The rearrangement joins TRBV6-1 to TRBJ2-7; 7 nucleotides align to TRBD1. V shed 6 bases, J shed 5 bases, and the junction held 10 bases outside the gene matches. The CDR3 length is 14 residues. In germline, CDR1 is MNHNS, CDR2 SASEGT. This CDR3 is CASSGNRGVHEQYF. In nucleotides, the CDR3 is TGTGCCAGCAGCGGTAACAGGGGCGTACACGAGCAGTACTTC.

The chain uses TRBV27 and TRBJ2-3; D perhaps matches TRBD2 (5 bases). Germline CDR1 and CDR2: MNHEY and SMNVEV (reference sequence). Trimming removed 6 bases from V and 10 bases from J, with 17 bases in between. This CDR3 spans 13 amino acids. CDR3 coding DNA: TGTGCCAGCAGAGGGAGTGCATCTAGGGCGCAGTATTTT. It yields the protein CASRGSASRAQYF.

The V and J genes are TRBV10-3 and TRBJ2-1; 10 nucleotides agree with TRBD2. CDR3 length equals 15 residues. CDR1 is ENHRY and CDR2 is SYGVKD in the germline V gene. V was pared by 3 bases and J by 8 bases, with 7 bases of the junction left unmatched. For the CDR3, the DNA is TGTGCCATCAGTGACCGACTAGCGGGCGCCGATGAGCAGTTCTTC. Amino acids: CAISDRLAGADEQFF.